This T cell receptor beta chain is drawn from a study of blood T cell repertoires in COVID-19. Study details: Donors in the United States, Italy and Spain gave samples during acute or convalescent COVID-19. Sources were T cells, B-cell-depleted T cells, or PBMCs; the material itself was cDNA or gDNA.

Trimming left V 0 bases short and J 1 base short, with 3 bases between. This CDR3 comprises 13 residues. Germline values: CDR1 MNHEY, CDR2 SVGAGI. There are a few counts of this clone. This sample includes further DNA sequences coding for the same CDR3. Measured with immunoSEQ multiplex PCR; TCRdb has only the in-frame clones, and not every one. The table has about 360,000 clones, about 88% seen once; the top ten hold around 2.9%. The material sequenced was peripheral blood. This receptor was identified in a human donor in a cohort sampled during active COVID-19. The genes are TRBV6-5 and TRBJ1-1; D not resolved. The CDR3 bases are TGTGCCAGCAGTTACTCCCGGAACACTGAAGCTTTCTTT. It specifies CASSYSRNTEAFF.